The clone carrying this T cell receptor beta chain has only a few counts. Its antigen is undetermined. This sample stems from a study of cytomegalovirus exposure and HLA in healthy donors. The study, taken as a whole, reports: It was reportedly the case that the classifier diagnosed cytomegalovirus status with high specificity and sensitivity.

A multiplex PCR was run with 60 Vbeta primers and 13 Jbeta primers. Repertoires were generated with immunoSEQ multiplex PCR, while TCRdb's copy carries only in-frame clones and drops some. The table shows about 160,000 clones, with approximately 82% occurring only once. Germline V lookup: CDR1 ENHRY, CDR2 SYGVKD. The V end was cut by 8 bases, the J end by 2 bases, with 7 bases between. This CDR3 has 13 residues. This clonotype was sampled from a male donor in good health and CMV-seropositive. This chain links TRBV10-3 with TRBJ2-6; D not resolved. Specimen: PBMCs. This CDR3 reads CAIGTAGANVLTF. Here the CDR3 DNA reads TGTGCCATCGGAACAGCTGGGGCCAACGTCCTGACTTTC.